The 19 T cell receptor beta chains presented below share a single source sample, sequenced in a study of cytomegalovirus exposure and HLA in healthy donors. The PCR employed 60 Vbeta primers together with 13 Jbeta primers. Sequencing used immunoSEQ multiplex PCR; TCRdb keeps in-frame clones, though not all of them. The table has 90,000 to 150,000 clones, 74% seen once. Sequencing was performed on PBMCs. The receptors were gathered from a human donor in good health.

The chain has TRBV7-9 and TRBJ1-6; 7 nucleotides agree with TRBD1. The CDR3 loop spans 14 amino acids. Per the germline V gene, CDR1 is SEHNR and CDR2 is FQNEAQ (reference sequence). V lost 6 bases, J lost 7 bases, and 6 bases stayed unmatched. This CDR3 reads CASSSGTENSPLHF. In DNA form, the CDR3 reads TGTGCCAGCAGTTCGGGGACAGAGAATTCACCCCTCCACTTT.

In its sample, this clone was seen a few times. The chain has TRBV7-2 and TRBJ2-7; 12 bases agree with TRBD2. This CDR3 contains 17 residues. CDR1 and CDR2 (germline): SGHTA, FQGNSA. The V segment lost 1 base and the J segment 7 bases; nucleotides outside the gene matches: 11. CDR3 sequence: CASSLVSSGGGGGEQYF. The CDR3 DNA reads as TGTGCCAGCAGCTTAGTCTCTAGCGGGGGGGGAGGGGGAGAGCAGTACTTC.

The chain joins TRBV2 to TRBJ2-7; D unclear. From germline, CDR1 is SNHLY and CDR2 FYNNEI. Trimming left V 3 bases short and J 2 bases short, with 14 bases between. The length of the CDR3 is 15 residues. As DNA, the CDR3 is TGTGCCAGCAGTGATACGTCCCAGCGTACCTACGAGCAGTACTTC. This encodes CASSDTSQRTYEQYF. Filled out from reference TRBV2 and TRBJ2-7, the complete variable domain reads EPEVTQTPSHQVTQMGQEVILRCVPISNHLYFYWYRQILGQKVEFLVSFYNNEISEKSEIFDDQFSVERPDGSNFTLKIRSTKLEDSAMYFCASSDTSQRTYEQYFGPGTRLTVT.

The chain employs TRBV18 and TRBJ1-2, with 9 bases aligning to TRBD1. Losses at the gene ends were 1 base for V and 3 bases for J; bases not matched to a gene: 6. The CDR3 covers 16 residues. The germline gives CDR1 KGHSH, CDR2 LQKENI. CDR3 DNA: TGTGCCAGCTCACCACTGGGACAGGGAAATGACTATGGCTACACCTTC. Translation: CASSPLGQGNDYGYTF.

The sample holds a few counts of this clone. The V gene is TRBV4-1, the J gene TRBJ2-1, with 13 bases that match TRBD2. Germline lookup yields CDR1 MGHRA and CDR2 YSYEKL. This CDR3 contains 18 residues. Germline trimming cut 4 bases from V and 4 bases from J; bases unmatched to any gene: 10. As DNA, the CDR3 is TGCGCCAGCAGCCCCCGACTAGCGGGAGGTCAGGGTTACAATGAGCAGTTCTTC. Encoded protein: CASSPRLAGGQGYNEQFF.

The CDR3 sequence is CTSSPRTGGDSNQPQHF. The DNA for the CDR3 is TGCACCAGCAGCCCTCGGACAGGGGGGGATAGCAATCAGCCCCAGCATTTT. The chain combines TRBV1 with TRBJ1-5; whether TRBD1, the table's D call, matches the DNA was not checked. TRBV1 is given as a pseudogene. The CDR3 has 17 amino acids.

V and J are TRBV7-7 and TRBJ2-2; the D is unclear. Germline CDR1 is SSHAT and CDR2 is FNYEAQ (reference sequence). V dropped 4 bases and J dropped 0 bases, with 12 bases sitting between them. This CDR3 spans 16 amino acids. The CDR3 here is CASSSLTNANTGELFF. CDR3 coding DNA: TGTGCCAGCAGCTCGCTGACAAATGCGAACACCGGGGAGCTGTTTTTT.

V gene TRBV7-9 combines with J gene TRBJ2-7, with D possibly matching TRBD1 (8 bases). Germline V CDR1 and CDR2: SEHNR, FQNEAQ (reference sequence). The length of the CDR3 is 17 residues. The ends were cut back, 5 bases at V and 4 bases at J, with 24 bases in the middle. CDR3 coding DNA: TGTGCCAGCAGCCTCACAGGGGGGCGGGGGAGGGATTACGAGCAGTACTTC. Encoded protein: CASSLTGGRGRDYEQYF. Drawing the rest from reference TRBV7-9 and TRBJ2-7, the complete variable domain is DTGVSQNPRHKITKRGQNVTFRCDPISEHNRLYWYRQTLGQGPEFLTYFQNEAQLEKSRLLSDRFSAERPKGSFSTLEIQRTEQGDSAMYLCASSLTGGRGRDYEQYFGPGTRLTVT.

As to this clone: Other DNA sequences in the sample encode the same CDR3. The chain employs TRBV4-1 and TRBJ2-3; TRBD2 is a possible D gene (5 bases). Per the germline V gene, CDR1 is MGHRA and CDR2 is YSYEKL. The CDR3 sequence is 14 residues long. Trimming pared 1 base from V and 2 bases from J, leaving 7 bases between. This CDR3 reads CASSQGGSTDTQYF. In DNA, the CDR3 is TGCGCCAGCAGCCAAGGAGGGTCCACAGATACGCAGTATTTT.

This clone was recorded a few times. DNA for the CDR3: TGTGCCACCAGCAGTTATGAGAAACTTAATGAAAAACTGTTTTTT. Its translation: CATSSYEKLNEKLFF. V and J are TRBV15 and TRBJ1-4; no reliable D call. V was trimmed by 3 bases and J by 4 bases, leaving 12 bases between them. This CDR3 has 15 residues. Germline V lookup: CDR1 LNHNV, CDR2 YYDKDF (reference sequence).

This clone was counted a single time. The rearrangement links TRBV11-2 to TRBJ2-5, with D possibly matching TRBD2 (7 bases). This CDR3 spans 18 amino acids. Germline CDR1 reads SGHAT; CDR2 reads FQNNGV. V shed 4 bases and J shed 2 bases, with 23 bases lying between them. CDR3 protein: CASSSGGTTRGVQETQYF. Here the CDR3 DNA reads TGTGCCAGCAGCTCCGGCGGGACAACCCGGGGGGTACAAGAGACCCAGTACTTC.

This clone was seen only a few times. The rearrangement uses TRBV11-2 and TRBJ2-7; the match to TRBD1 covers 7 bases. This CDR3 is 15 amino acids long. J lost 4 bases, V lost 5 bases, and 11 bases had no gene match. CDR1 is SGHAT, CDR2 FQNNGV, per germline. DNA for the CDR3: TGTGCCAGCAGCCCTTACCAAGGGACAGATTACGAGCAGTACTTC. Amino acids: CASSPYQGTDYEQYF.

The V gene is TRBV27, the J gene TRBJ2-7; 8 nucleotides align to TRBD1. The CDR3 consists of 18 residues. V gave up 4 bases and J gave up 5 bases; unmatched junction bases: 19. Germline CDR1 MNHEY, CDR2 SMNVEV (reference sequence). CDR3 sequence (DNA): TGTGCCAGCAGTTCTATGGTGGGACCACAGGGGGTGGGGGACGAGCAGTACTTC. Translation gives CASSSMVGPQGVGDEQYF.

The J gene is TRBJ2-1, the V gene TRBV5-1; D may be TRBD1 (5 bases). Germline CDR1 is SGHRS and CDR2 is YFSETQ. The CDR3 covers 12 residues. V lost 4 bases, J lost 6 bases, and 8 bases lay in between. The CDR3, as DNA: TGCGCCAGCAGCGCCCAGGGCAATGAGCAGTTCTTC. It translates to CASSAQGNEQFF.

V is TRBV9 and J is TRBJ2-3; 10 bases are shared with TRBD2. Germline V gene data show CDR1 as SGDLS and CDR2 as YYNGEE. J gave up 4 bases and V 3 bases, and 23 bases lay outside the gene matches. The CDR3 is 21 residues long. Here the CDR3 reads CASSARWGPGPSGGSADTQYF. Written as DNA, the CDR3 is TGTGCCAGCAGCGCCCGTTGGGGACCGGGGCCTAGCGGGGGTTCAGCAGATACGCAGTATTTT.

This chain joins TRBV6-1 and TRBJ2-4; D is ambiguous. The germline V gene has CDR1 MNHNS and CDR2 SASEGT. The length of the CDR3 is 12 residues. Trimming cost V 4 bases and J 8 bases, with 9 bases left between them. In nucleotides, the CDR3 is TGTGCCAGCAGTGTAGTACGGGACATTCAGTACTTC. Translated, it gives CASSVVRDIQYF.

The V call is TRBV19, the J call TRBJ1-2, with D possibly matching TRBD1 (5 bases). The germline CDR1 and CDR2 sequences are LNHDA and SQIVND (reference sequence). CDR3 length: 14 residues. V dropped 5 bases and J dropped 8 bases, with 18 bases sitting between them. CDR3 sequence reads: CASSAQGKPTGYTF. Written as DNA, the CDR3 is TGTGCCAGTAGTGCGCAGGGTAAGCCAACCGGCTACACCTTC.

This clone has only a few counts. CDR3 amino acids: CASSPLGAGVDMNTEAFF. In nucleotides, the CDR3 is TGTGCCAGCTCCCCTCTCGGGGCAGGGGTTGACATGAACACTGAAGCTTTCTTT. The chain couples TRBV18 to TRBJ1-1; TRBD1 might be the D (6 bases). The CDR3 covers 18 residues. In germline, CDR1 is KGHSH, CDR2 LQKENI. The ends were cut back, 6 bases at V and 0 bases at J, with 23 bases in the middle.

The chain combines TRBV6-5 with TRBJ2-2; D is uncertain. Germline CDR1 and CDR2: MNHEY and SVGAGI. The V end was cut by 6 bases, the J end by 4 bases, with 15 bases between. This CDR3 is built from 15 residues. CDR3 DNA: TGTGCCAGCAGAGCACACAACCCAGGCACCGGGGAGCTGTTTTTT. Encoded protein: CASRAHNPGTGELFF.